The entry that follows covers one T cell receptor beta chain sequence. The data derive from a study of B cell selection in AIRE deficiency. The CDR3 covers 13 residues. V lost 4 bases, J lost 8 bases, and 5 bases stayed unmatched. Germline CDR1 is ENHRY and CDR2 is SYGVKD. TCRdb's copy holds only in-frame clones and misses some; the assay was immunoSEQ multiplex PCR. The sample includes under 30,000 clones, around 97% of them seen just once. CD4+CD127+ cells were sorted as the conventional CD4 T cells. J is TRBJ2-1 and V is TRBV10-3, with 7 bases lining up with TRBD2. The sequence was obtained from a human donor with AIRE deficiency. The material sequenced was conventional CD4+ T cells sorted from PBMCs. The CDR3 is CAISGASGDEQFF. CDR3 coding DNA: TGTGCCATCAGTGGGGCTAGCGGCGATGAGCAGTTCTTC.